One and the same sample provided the 3 T cell receptor beta chains below, sequenced in a study of Ad26.COV2.S vaccination and SARS-CoV-2 variants. The repertoire was sequenced with immunoSEQ multiplex PCR; TCRdb's copy has only in-frame clones and lacks some. This sample has 350,000 to 600,000 clones, with 89% found just once. This sample's treatment: about 20 received Ad26.COV2.S at low or high dose, single or two shots; 5 received placebo; per-sample allocation not given. Day 63 after the first vaccine or placebo injection was the time point for sampling. The sample in question was peripheral blood, obtained in a trial of Ad26.COV2.S vaccine versus placebo. These receptors came from a person between 18 and 65 years old who received the Ad26.COV2.S COVID-19 vaccine or a placebo.

The chain joins TRBV2 to TRBJ1-1; TRBD1 matches 8 bases. V gave up 5 bases and J gave up 5 bases; unmatched junction bases: 10. Germline assignment: CDR1 SNHLY and CDR2 FYNNEI. The CDR3 spans 15 residues. CDR3 sequence: CASSRNSGGRTEAFF. The CDR3 bases are TGTGCCAGCAGTCGTAACTCAGGGGGCAGGACTGAAGCTTTCTTT.

CDR3 DNA: TGTGCCAGCAAGTCGACAGGGAATAGCAATCAGCCCCAGCATTTT. Translation gives CASKSTGNSNQPQHF. The rearrangement uses TRBV2 and TRBJ1-5; 7 bases agree with TRBD1. J lost 0 bases, V lost 7 bases, and 6 bases had no gene match. CDR3 length: 15 residues. Germline values: CDR1 SNHLY, CDR2 FYNNEI.

J is TRBJ2-3 and V is TRBV2, with D possibly TRBD1 on 5 matching bases. The CDR3 contains 15 residues. Germline V gene sequence: CDR1 SNHLY, CDR2 FYNNEI. With 1 base removed from V and 3 bases from J, the gap between germline ends came to 11 bases. This chain's CDR3 is CASSEVWGMTDTQYF. The DNA of the CDR3 is TGTGCCAGCAGTGAAGTCTGGGGCATGACAGATACGCAGTATTTT.